Below are 27 T cell receptor beta chains sequenced from a single sample in a study of metastatic and nonmetastatic thyroid tumors. None of the patients had undergone any treatment ahead of thyroid surgery. From the PCR reads, TCRdb re-called clones with MiXCR. The sample shows 10,000 to 15,000 clones, approximately 26% of them seen only once. Sequencing used tumor tissue. These receptors all come from a female donor with papillary thyroid cancer or a benign thyroid nodule (not recorded which). Some clones in this sample may be carry-over from other donors' samples.

The chain carries TRBV12-3 or TRBV12-4 and TRBJ1-1, with a weak D call TRBD1 (5 bases). This CDR3 has 12 amino acids. V lost 0 bases and J lost 10, with 9 bases in between. CDR3 in DNA: TGTGCCAGCAGTTTAGCCAGGGCTAGAGCTTTCTTT. It encodes CASSLARARAFF.

V gene TRBV12-3 or TRBV12-4 combines with J gene TRBJ2-1, with D unresolved. The CDR3 length is 15 residues. The V end lost 5 bases, the J end lost 0 bases, and 11 bases lay between the germline ends. Here the CDR3 DNA reads TGTGCCAGCAGTGGGGTTTCCCCCTCCTACAATGAGCAGTTCTTC. Translation gives CASSGVSPSYNEQFF.

This clone counts as medium-sized (0.01 to 0.1%). The chain combines TRBV4-3 with TRBJ1-3; possibly TRBD1 for D (5 bases). Looked up from germline, CDR1 is LGHNA and CDR2 is YSLEER. V gave up 1 base and J gave up 8 bases, with 27 bases separating them. The CDR3 is 19 residues long. The DNA of the CDR3 is TGCGCCAGCAGCCAAGTTTTTAAAAGGATGGGGGAGGGGACTTACACCATATATTTT. Translation gives CASSQVFKRMGEGTYTIYF.

The J gene is TRBJ2-1, the V gene TRBV5-4; 12 nucleotides match TRBD2. Trimming at V came to 4 bases and at J to 8 bases, leaving 7 bases not matched to a gene. The CDR3 totals 15 residues. Germline V gives CDR1 SGHNT, CDR2 YYREEE (reference sequence). The CDR3 loop reads CASSKLAGGLYEQFF. CDR3 nucleotides: TGTGCCAGCAGCAAACTAGCGGGAGGATTGTATGAGCAGTTCTTC.

This clone appeared many times. The rearrangement links TRBV19 to TRBJ2-1, with D hard to call. Germline CDR1 LNHDA, CDR2 SQIVND (reference sequence). The V and J ends lost 4 bases and 5 bases respectively, with 12 bases between them. The CDR3 length is 14 residues. Here the CDR3 DNA reads TGTGCCAGTAGTAGATCCCTGGGAAACAATGAGCAGTTCTTC. Translating gives CASSRSLGNNEQFF. The full variable domain, completed using reference TRBV19 and TRBJ2-1, is DGGITQSPKYLFRKEGQNVTLSCEQNLNHDAMYWYRQDPGQGLRLIYYSQIVNDFQKGDIAEGYSVSREKKESFPLTVTSAQKNPTAFYLCASSRSLGNNEQFFGPGTRLTVL.

In its sample, this clone was seen many times. This chain joins TRBV5-6 and TRBJ1-2; D may be TRBD1 (6 bases). V was pared by 3 bases and J by 7 bases, with 16 bases between. This CDR3 contains 14 residues. Looked up from germline, CDR1 is SGHDT and CDR2 is YYEEEE. CDR3 bases: TGTGCCAGCAGCTCGGAAACAGGGTGGAGTGGCTACACCTTC. This codes for CASSSETGWSGYTF.

This clone came up many times. The J gene is TRBJ2-5, the V gene TRBV11-3; the D is unclear. CDR3 size: 15 residues. Germline V CDR1 and CDR2: SGHNT, YENEEA. V lost 1 base and J lost 1, with 10 bases in between. CDR3 sequence reads: CASSLGRVGQETQYF. The DNA of the CDR3 is TGTGCCAGCAGCTTAGGACGGGTAGGCCAAGAGACCCAGTACTTC.

In this sample, this clone is medium-sized (0.01 to 0.1%). The genes are TRBV12-3 or TRBV12-4 and TRBJ2-1; D is possibly TRBD2 (8 bases). The CDR3 has 15 residues. V lost 6 bases to trimming and J lost 2 bases, with 14 bases between them. DNA for the CDR3: TGTGCCAGCAGCCGGGAGGGGGCGGCCTACAATGAGCAGTTCTTC. It is translated as CASSREGAAYNEQFF.

This clone has at least ten counts. A much larger clone lies a single base off, so this may be a read error. The same CDR3 is also encoded by other DNA sequences in this sample. The chain uses TRBV19 and TRBJ2-1, with TRBD2 as a possible D gene (6 bases). CDR1 LNHDA and CDR2 SQIVND come from the germline V gene (reference sequence). The ends were cut back, 3 bases at V and 4 bases at J, with 13 bases in the middle. This CDR3 has 15 residues. The CDR3 nucleotides are TGTGCCAGTAGTATGGGGGGTGCGCTATACAATGAGCAGTTCTTC. This encodes CASSMGGALYNEQFF.

This clone showed up many times. V usage is TRBV20-1 and J usage is TRBJ2-1; D may be TRBD1 or TRBD2 (5 bases each). The CDR3 loop spans 16 amino acids. V was shortened by 3 bases and J by 0 bases, with 15 bases between the two germline ends. CDR1 DFQATT and CDR2 SNEGSKA come from the germline V gene (reference sequence). The CDR3 is CSASGPGLPSYNEQFF. DNA of the CDR3: TGCAGTGCTAGTGGGCCGGGGCTTCCCTCCTACAATGAGCAGTTCTTC.

This clone was picked up many times. The rearrangement links TRBV18 to TRBJ2-3, with D tentatively TRBD1 (5 bases). The CDR3 covers 16 residues. Germline V lookup: CDR1 KGHSH, CDR2 LQKENI. V dropped 1 base and J dropped 0 bases, with 11 bases sitting between them. The chain's CDR3 is CASSPHRTSSTDTQYF. CDR3 nucleotides: TGTGCCAGCTCACCACACAGGACATCTAGCACAGATACGCAGTATTTT.

This clone was observed many times. The J gene is TRBJ2-6, the V gene TRBV2; TRBD1 agrees at 7 bases. The CDR3 covers 15 residues. V lost 5 bases and J lost 4; bases outside the gene matches: 5. Germline V gene sequence: CDR1 SNHLY, CDR2 FYNNEI. The CDR3 loop reads CASSLQGYGANVLTF. The CDR3 DNA sequence: TGTGCCAGCAGTTTACAGGGGTACGGGGCCAACGTCCTGACTTTC. Drawing the rest from reference TRBV2 and TRBJ2-6, the complete variable domain is EPEVTQTPSHQVTQMGQEVILRCVPISNHLYFYWYRQILGQKVEFLVSFYNNEISEKSEIFDDQFSVERPDGSNFTLKIRSTKLEDSAMYFCASSLQGYGANVLTFGAGSRLTVL.

A note on this clone: A much larger clone is a single base away; this may be a read error. The sample contains more than one DNA sequence encoding this CDR3. The chain uses TRBV9 and TRBJ2-5; 7 positions match TRBD2. The CDR3 is 19 residues long. Germline V lookup: CDR1 SGDLS, CDR2 YYNGEE. The CDR3 DNA follows: TGTGCCAGCAGCTCCTCGATTGGGGGAGGGATCAGAGCCCAGGAGACCCAGTACTTT. Amino acids: CASSSSIGGGIRAQETQYF.

This chain links TRBV27 with TRBJ1-2, with TRBD1 matching 9 bases. CDR1 and CDR2 (germline): MNHEY, SMNVEV (reference sequence). J was trimmed by 7 bases and V by 5 bases; bases with no gene match: 11. The CDR3 covers 15 residues. The CDR3, as DNA: TGTGCCAGCAGTACCGAAAGGACAGGGGTGGGTGGCTACACCTTC. It codes for CASSTERTGVGGYTF.

There are many counts of this clone. The CDR3 loop reads CASSFGWYEQYF. In nucleotides, the CDR3 is TGTGCCAGCAGCTTCGGGTGGTACGAGCAGTACTTC. The chain has TRBV5-6 and TRBJ2-7; D unclear. This CDR3 region has 12 residues. Trimming shortened V by 2 bases and J by 4 bases, and 7 bases separated the two germline ends. Germline V gene data show CDR1 as SGHDT and CDR2 as YYEEEE.

This clone was counted many times. The chain uses TRBV7-2 and TRBJ2-7; 8 bases map to TRBD2. Trimming removed 5 bases from V and 7 bases from J; junction bases left unmatched: 10. This CDR3 has 14 amino acids. CDR1 and CDR2 from the germline V gene are SGHTA and FQGNSA. This CDR3 reads CASSHTGTRFEQYF. CDR3 DNA: TGTGCCAGCAGCCATACCGGGACTAGGTTTGAGCAGTACTTC.

The genes are TRBV30 and TRBJ2-7, with D uncertain. Germline V gives CDR1 GTSNPN, CDR2 SVGIG (reference sequence). The CDR3 loop spans 12 amino acids. The V end was cut by 2 bases, the J end by 2 bases, with 7 bases between. The CDR3 reads CAWSRATYEQYF. CDR3 in DNA: TGTGCCTGGAGTCGGGCAACCTACGAGCAGTACTTC.

This clone is medium-sized. The chain couples TRBV18 to TRBJ1-2; 10 bases line up with TRBD1. With 3 bases clipped from V and 5 bases from J, the junction kept 6 bases outside the gene matches. This CDR3 is built from 15 residues. Germline CDR1 reads KGHSH; CDR2 reads LQKENI. The CDR3 sequence: CASSPRDRGSYGYTF. In nucleotides, the CDR3 is TGTGCCAGCTCACCTCGGGACAGGGGATCATATGGCTACACCTTC. Full variable domain (outside the CDR3, taken from reference TRBV18 and TRBJ1-2): NAGVMQNPRHLVRRRGQEARLRCSPMKGHSHVYWYRQLPEEGLKFMVYLQKENIIDESGMPKERFSAEFPKEGPSILRIQQVVRGDSAAYFCASSPRDRGSYGYTFGSGTRLTVV.

Details on this clone: With a much larger clone just one base away, this may be a read error. Distinct nucleotide sequences in the sample also encode this CDR3. This sequence joins TRBV19 and TRBJ2-2, with TRBD1 matching 8 bases. The J segment lost 8 bases and the V segment lost 5 bases, leaving 10 bases of the junction unmatched. Germline assignment: CDR1 LNHDA and CDR2 SQIVND (reference sequence). The CDR3 is 15 amino acids. The DNA of the CDR3 is TGTGCCAGTAGTCTTCCCGACAGGGGTACAGGGGAGCTGTTTTTT. Its translation is CASSLPDRGTGELFF.

This clone came up many times. J is TRBJ1-1 and V is TRBV5-1, with TRBD1 matching over 8 bases. This CDR3 is built from 14 residues. The V and J ends lost 3 bases and 6 bases, in that order; junction bases with no gene match: 7. The V gene's germline CDR1 is SGHRS and CDR2 YFSETQ. The CDR3 nucleotides read TGCGCCAGCAGCTCTGGACAGGGCGGCTCTGAAGCTTTCTTT. Residues: CASSSGQGGSEAFF.

This clone occurred many times. The V gene is TRBV27, the J gene TRBJ1-1, with D unclear. The CDR3 spans 13 residues. Between the trimmed V and J ends, which lost 5 bases and 7 bases, there was a span of 14 bases. CDR1 MNHEY and CDR2 SMNVEV come from the germline V gene (reference sequence). This chain's CDR3 is CASSISKYIEAFF. The CDR3 DNA is TGTGCCAGCAGTATCTCCAAGTACATTGAAGCTTTCTTT.

This clone is judged medium-sized. This rearrangement joins TRBV27 to TRBJ2-7; TRBD2 agrees at 9 bases. The V and J ends lost 6 bases and 5 bases, in that order; junction bases with no gene match: 11. Germline assignment: CDR1 MNHEY and CDR2 SMNVEV (reference sequence). The CDR3 consists of 15 residues. CDR3 sequence reads: CASSPGLAGTHEQYF. CDR3 in DNA: TGTGCCAGCAGCCCGGGGCTAGCGGGGACCCACGAGCAGTACTTC.

Of note for this clone: Just one base apart from a much larger clone, this may be a read error. This specimen includes other DNA sequences encoding the same CDR3. This rearrangement joins TRBV4-1 to TRBJ1-2; D is possibly TRBD1 (5 bases). This CDR3 comprises 11 residues. CDR1 is MGHRA, CDR2 YSYEKL, per germline. CDR3 residues: CASSQGYGYTF. The CDR3, as DNA: TGTGCCAGCAGCCAGGGCTATGGCTACACCTTC.

The chain employs TRBV10-3 and TRBJ1-1; TRBD1 matches at 9 bases. Germline CDR1 is ENHRY and CDR2 is SYGVKD. The CDR3 loop spans 15 amino acids. V shed 3 bases, J shed 4 bases, and the junction held 6 bases outside the gene matches. Written as DNA, the CDR3 is TGTGCCATCAGTGACTACAGGGGGCTGAGCACTGAAGCTTTCTTT. It codes for CAISDYRGLSTEAFF.

This clone appeared many times. J is TRBJ1-5 and V is TRBV2, with D perhaps matching TRBD1 (5 bases). Germline V gives CDR1 SNHLY, CDR2 FYNNEI. V gave up 2 bases and J gave up 5 bases, with 13 bases separating them. This CDR3 spans 15 amino acids. CDR3 sequence: CASSEMGVIHQPQHF. CDR3 nucleotides: TGTGCCAGCAGTGAAATGGGGGTGATACATCAGCCCCAGCATTTT.

This clone is medium-sized in the sample. In nucleotides, the CDR3 is TGTGCCACCGAGGGAGCTTTCTTT. This encodes CATEGAFF. V is TRBV28 and J is TRBJ1-1; D is unclear. Germline V gene lookup returns CDR1 MDHEN and CDR2 SYDVKM. The V end lost 10 bases, the J end lost 10 bases, and 7 bases lay between the germline ends. The CDR3 covers 8 residues.

Ten or more counts support this clone. J is TRBJ1-1 and V is TRBV5-1; TRBD1 agrees at 8 bases. Germline V gene data show CDR1 as SGHRS and CDR2 as YFSETQ. CDR3 size: 16 residues. The V gene end was trimmed by 4 bases and the J gene end by 0 bases; junction bases not matched to a gene: 8. DNA of the CDR3: TGCGCCAGCAGCCCTGACCGACAGGGGTTGAACACTGAAGCTTTCTTT. This codes for CASSPDRQGLNTEAFF.